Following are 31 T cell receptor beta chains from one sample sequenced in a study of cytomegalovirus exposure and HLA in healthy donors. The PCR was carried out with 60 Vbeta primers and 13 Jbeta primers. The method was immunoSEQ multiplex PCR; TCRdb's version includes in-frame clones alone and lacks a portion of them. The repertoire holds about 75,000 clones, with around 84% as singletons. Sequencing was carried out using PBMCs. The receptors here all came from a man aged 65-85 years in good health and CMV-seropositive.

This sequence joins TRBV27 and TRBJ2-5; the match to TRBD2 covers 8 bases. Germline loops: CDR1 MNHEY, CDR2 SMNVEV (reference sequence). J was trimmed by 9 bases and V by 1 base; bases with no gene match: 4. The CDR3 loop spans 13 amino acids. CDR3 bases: TGTGCCAGCAGTTTATACGCTAGCGGGCCCCAGTACTTC. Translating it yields CASSLYASGPQYF.

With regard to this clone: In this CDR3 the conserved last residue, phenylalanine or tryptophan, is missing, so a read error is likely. CDR3 nucleotides: TGTGCCAGCTCACAGCAGACAGGGTCCCTTGGCTACACCGTC. Translating gives CASSQQTGSLGYTV. This chain joins TRBV18 and TRBJ1-2, with 7 bases fitting TRBD1. The CDR3 spans 14 residues. Trimming at V came to 4 bases and at J to 7 bases, leaving 9 bases not matched to a gene. Germline V lookup: CDR1 KGHSH, CDR2 LQKENI.

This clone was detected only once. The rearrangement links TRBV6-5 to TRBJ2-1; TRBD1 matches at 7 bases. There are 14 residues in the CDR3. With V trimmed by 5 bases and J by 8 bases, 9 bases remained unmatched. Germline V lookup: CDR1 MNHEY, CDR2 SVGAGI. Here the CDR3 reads CASSLEGQGDEQFF. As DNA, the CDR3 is TGTGCCAGCAGTCTCGAGGGTCAGGGGGATGAGCAGTTCTTC.

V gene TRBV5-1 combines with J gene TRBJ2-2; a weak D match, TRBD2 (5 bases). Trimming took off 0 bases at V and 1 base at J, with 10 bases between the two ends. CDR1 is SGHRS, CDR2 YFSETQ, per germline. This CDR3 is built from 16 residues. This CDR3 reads CASSLAASGNTGELFF. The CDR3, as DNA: TGCGCCAGCAGCTTGGCCGCGAGCGGGAACACCGGGGAGCTGTTTTTT.

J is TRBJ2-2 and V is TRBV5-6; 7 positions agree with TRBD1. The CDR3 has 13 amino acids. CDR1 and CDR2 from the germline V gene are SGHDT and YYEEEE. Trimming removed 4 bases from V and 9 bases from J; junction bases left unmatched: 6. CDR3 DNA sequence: TGTGCCAGCAGCCGGACAGGTTTGAGGGAGCTGTTTTTT. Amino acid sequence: CASSRTGLRELFF. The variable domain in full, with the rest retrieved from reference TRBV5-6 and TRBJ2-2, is DAGVTQSPTHLIKTRGQQVTLRCSPKSGHDTVSWYQQALGQGPQFIFQYYEEEERQRGNFPDRFSGHQFPNYSSELNVNALLLGDSALYLCASSRTGLRELFFGEGSRLTVL.

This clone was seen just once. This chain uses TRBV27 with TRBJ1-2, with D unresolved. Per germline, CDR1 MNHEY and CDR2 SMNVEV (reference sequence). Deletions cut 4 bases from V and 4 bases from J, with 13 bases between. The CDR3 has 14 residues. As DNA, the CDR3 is TGTGCCAGCAGTTCGACATCGGCCTTCTATGGCTACACCTTC. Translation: CASSSTSAFYGYTF.

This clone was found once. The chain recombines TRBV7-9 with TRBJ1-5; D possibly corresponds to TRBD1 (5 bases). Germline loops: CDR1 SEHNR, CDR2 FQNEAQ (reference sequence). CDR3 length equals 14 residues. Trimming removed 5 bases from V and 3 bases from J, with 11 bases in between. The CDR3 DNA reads TGTGCCAGCAGCCCCCAGGGCGCCAATCAGCCCCAGCATTTT. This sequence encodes CASSPQGANQPQHF.

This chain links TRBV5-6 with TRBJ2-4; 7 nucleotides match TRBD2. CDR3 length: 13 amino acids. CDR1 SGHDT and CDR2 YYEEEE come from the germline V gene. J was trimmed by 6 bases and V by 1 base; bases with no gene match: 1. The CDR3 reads CASSLPSGNIQYF. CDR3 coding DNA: TGTGCCAGCAGCTTGCCTAGCGGAAACATTCAGTACTTC.

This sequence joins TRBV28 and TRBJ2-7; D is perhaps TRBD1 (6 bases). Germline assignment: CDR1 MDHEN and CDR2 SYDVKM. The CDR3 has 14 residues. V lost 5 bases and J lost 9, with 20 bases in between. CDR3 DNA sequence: TGTGCCAGCAGTCCCCGGGACACCATTTGGGTGCAGTACTTC. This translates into CASSPRDTIWVQYF.

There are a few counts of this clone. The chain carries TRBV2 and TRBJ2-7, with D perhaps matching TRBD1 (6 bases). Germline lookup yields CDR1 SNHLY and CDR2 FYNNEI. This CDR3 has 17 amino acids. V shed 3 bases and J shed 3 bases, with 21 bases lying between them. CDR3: CASSDNPPGQLNYEQYF. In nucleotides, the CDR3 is TGTGCCAGCAGTGATAATCCACCGGGACAACTGAACTACGAGCAGTACTTC.

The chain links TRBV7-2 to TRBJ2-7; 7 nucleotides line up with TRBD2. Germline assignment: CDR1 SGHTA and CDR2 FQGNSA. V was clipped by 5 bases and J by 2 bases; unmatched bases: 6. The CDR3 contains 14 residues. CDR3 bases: TGTGCCAGCAGCAATGGACTAGTCCCCTACGAGCAGTACTTC. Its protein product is CASSNGLVPYEQYF.

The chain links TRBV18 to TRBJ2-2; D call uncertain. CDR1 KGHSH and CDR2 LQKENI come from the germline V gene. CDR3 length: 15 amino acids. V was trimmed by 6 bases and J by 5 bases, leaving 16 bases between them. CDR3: CASSPYERDTGELFF. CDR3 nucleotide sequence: TGTGCCAGCTCGCCCTATGAGCGAGATACCGGGGAGCTGTTTTTT.

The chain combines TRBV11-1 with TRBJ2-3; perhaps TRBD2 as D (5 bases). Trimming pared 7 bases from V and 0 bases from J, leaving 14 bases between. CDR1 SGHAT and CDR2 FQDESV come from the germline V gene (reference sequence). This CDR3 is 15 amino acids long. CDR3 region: CASTPWGASTDTQYF. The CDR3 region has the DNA TGTGCCAGCACCCCTTGGGGAGCTAGCACAGATACGCAGTATTTT.

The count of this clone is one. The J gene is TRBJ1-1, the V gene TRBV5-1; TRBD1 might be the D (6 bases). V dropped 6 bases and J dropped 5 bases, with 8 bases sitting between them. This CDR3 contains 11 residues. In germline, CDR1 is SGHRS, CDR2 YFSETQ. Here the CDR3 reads CASKGETEAFF. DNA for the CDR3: TGCGCCAGCAAGGGGGAGACTGAAGCTTTCTTT. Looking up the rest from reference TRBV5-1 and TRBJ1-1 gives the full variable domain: KAGVTQTPRYLIKTRGQQVTLSCSPISGHRSVSWYQQTPGQGLQFLFEYFSETQRNKGNFPGRFSGRQFSNSRSEMNVSTLELGDSALYLCASKGETEAFFGQGTRLTVV.

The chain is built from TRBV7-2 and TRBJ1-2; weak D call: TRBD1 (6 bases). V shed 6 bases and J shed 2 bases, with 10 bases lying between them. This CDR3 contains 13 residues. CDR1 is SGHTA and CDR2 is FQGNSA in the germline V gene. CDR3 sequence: CASSRGQNYGYTF. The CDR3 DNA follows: TGTGCCAGCAGTCGGGGACAAAACTATGGCTACACCTTC.

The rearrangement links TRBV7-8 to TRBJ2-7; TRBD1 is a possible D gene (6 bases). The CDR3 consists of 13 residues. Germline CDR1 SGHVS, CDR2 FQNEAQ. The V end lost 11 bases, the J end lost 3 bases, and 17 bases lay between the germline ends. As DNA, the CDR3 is TGTGCCGCCTCAGGTGCCAGGGGCTACGAGCAGTACTTC. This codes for CAASGARGYEQYF.

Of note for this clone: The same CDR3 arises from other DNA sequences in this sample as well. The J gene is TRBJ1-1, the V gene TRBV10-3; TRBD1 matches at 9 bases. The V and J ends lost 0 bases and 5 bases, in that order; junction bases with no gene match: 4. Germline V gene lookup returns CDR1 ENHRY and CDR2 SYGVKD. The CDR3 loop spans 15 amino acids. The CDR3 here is CAISESGQGGTEAFF. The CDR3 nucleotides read TGTGCCATCAGTGAGTCGGGACAGGGTGGGACTGAAGCTTTCTTT.

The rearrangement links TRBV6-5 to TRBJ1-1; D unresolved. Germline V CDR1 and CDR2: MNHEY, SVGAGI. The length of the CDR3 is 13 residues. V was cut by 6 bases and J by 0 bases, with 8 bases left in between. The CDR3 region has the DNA TGTGCCAGCAGCCCGTTTATGAACACTGAAGCTTTCTTT. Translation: CASSPFMNTEAFF.

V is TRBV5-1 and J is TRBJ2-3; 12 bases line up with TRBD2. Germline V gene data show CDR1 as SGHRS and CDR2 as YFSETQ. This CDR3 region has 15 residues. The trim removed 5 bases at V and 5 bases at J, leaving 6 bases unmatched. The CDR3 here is CASRTSGGPEDTQYF. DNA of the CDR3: TGCGCCAGCAGAACTAGCGGGGGGCCAGAAGATACGCAGTATTTT.

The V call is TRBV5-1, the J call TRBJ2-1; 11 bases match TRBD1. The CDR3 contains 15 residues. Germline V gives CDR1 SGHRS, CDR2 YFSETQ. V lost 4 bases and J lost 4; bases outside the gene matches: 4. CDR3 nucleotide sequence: TGCGCCAGCAGCACCGGGACAGGGGGGTACAATGAGCAGTTCTTC. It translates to CASSTGTGGYNEQFF.

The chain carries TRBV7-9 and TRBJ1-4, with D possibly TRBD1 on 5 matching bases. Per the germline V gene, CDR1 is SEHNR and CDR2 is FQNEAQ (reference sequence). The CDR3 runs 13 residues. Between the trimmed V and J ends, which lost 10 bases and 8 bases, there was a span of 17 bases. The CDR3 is CATRPRGGEKLFF. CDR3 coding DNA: TGTGCCACTAGACCAAGGGGTGGAGAAAAACTGTTTTTT. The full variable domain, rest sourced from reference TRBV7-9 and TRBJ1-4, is DTGVSQNPRHKITKRGQNVTFRCDPISEHNRLYWYRQTLGQGPEFLTYFQNEAQLEKSRLLSDRFSAERPKGSFSTLEIQRTEQGDSAMYLCATRPRGGEKLFFGSGTQLSVL.

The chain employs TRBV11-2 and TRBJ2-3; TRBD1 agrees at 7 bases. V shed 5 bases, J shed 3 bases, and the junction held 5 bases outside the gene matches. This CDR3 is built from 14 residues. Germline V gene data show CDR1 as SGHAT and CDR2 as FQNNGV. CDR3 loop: CASSAPTGTDTQYF. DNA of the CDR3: TGTGCCAGCAGCGCGCCGACAGGGACAGATACGCAGTATTTT.

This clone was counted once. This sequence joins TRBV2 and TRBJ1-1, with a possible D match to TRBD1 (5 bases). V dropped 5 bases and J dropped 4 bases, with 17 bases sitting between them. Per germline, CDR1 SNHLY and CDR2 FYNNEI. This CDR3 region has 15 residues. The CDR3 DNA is TGTGCCAGCAGTCCATCAGCCGGGGGATTCACTGAAGCTTTCTTT. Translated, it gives CASSPSAGGFTEAFF.

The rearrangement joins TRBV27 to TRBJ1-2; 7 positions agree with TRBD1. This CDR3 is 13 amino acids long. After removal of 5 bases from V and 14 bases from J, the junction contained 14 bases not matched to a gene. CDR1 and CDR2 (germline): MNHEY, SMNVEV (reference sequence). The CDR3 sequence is CASSDRDSPLVTF. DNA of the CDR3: TGTGCCAGCAGTGACCGGGACAGTCCCTTAGTTACCTTC.

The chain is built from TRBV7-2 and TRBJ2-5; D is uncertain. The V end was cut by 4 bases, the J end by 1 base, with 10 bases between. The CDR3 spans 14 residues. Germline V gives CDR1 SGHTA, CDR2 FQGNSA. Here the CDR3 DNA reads TGTGCCAGCAGCTCGTTGGGCAGCCAAGAGACCCAGTACTTC. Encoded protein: CASSSLGSQETQYF.

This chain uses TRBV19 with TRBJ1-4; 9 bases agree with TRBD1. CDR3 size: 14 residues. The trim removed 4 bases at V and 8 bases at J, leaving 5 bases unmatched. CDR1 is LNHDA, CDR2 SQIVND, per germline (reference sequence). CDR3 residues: CASSTGQGGEKLFF. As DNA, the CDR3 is TGTGCCAGTAGTACGGGACAGGGAGGGGAAAAACTGTTTTTT.

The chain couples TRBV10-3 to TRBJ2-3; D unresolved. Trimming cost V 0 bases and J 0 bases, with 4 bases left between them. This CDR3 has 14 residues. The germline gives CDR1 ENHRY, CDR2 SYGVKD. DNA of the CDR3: TGTGCCATCAGTGAGTCGACTAGCACAGATACGCAGTATTTT. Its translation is CAISESTSTDTQYF.

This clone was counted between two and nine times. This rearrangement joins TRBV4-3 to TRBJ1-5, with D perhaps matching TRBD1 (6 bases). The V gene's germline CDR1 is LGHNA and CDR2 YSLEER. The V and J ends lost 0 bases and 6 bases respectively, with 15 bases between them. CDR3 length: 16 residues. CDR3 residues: CASSQELWGPTQPQHF. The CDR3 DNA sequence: TGCGCCAGCAGCCAAGAACTGTGGGGGCCCACTCAGCCCCAGCATTTT.

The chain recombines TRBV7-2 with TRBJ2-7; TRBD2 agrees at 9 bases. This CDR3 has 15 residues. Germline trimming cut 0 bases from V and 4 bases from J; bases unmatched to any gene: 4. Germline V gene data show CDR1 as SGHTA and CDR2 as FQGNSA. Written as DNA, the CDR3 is TGTGCCAGCAGCTTAGCAGCGGGGGGTGGGTACGAGCAGTACTTC. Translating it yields CASSLAAGGGYEQYF.

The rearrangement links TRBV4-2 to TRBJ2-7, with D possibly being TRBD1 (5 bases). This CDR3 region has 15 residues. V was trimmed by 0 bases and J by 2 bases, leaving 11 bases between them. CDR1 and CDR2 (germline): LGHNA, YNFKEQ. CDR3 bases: TGTGCCAGCAGCCAAGAGTATCCAGGGACCTACGAGCAGTACTTC. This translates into CASSQEYPGTYEQYF.

CDR3 DNA sequence: TGTGCCAGCAGCTTAGGATTGGGTGGACAGAACACTGAAGCTTTCTTT. The encoded protein is CASSLGLGGQNTEAFF. This chain joins TRBV7-9 and TRBJ1-1; a possible D gene is TRBD1 (5 bases). V was clipped by 1 base and J by 1 base, with 13 bases between them. From germline, CDR1 is SEHNR and CDR2 FQNEAQ (reference sequence). CDR3 length: 16 residues.